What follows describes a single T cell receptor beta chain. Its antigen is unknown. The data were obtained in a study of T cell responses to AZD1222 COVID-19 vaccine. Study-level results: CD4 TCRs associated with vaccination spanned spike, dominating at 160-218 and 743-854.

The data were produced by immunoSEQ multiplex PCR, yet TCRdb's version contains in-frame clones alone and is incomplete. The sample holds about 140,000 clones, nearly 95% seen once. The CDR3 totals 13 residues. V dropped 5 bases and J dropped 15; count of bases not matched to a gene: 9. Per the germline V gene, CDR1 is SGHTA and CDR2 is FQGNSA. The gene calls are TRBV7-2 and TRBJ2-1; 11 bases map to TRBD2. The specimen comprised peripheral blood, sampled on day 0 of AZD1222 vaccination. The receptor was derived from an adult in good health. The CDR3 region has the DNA TGTGCCAGCAGCCCTTCGACTAGCGGGACCGGGTTCTTC. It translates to CASSPSTSGTGFF. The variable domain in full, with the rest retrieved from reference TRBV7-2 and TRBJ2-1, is GAGVSQSPSNKVTEKGKDVELRCDPISGHTALYWYRQSLGQGLEFLIYFQGNSAPDKSGLPSDRFSAERTGGSVSTLTIQRTQQEDSAVYLCASSPSTSGTGFFGPGTRLTVL.